A single sample gave rise to the 21 T cell receptor beta chains below, sequenced in a study of blood T cell repertoires in COVID-19. Assay used: immunoSEQ multiplex PCR; TCRdb lists only in-frame clones, some missing. Of about 210,000 clones listed, about 92% are singletons. Sequencing input: peripheral blood. Source of these receptors: a man aged 25 to 45 with acute or convalescent COVID-19.

The chain is built from TRBV6-5 and TRBJ2-2; a weak D match, TRBD1 (5 bases). The V end lost 6 bases, the J end lost 4 bases, and 15 bases lay between the germline ends. Germline V gene sequence: CDR1 MNHEY, CDR2 SVGAGI. The CDR3 runs 15 residues. For the CDR3, the DNA is TGTGCCAGCAGACCAGATACAGGCTCCACCGGGGAGCTGTTTTTT. As protein: CASRPDTGSTGELFF.

This sequence joins TRBV2 and TRBJ2-5; D is unresolved. Trimming removed 4 bases from V and 6 bases from J, with 12 bases in between. The germline V gene has CDR1 SNHLY and CDR2 FYNNEI. The CDR3 contains 13 residues. This chain's CDR3 is CASSVKLRQTQYF. The CDR3 region has the DNA TGTGCCAGCAGTGTTAAGTTGAGGCAGACCCAGTACTTC.

This clone appeared a few times. The chain combines TRBV28 with TRBJ2-2; no reliable D call. Trimming took off 7 bases at V and 8 bases at J, with 17 bases between the two ends. Germline V gene sequence: CDR1 MDHEN, CDR2 SYDVKM. This CDR3 is built from 14 residues. The CDR3 loop reads CASTNSLRRGELFF. CDR3 bases: TGTGCCAGCACAAATAGTTTAAGGCGGGGGGAGCTGTTTTTT.

CDR3 amino acids: CASSPTGQGGTEAFF. In DNA, the CDR3 is TGCGCCAGCAGCCCAACGGGACAGGGTGGCACTGAAGCTTTCTTT. The chain recombines TRBV4-1 with TRBJ1-1; TRBD1 matches 9 bases. The germline V gene encodes CDR1 MGHRA and CDR2 YSYEKL. V lost 4 bases and J lost 4; bases outside the gene matches: 7. The CDR3 has 15 residues.

The V call is TRBV6-6, the J call TRBJ2-7, with 8 bases aligning to TRBD2. V lost 0 bases, J lost 2 bases, and 3 bases stayed unmatched. This CDR3 contains 15 residues. Germline CDR1 and CDR2: MNHNY and SVGAGI (reference sequence). CDR3 DNA: TGTGCCAGCAGTTACTCAAGCGGGGGAGCCTACGAGCAGTACTTC. Translation: CASSYSSGGAYEQYF.

This clone was picked up one time. The rearrangement uses TRBV4-1 and TRBJ2-2, with 8 bases that match TRBD2. Per the germline V gene, CDR1 is MGHRA and CDR2 is YSYEKL. Losses at the gene ends were 2 bases for V and 3 bases for J; bases not matched to a gene: 5. The CDR3 totals 16 residues. The CDR3 is CASSQIIAGHTGELFF. CDR3 nucleotide sequence: TGCGCCAGCAGCCAAATTATAGCGGGGCACACCGGGGAGCTGTTTTTT.

The V call is TRBV5-6, the J call TRBJ2-7; 9 nucleotides align to TRBD1. V lost 0 bases and J lost 3; bases outside the gene matches: 13. From germline, CDR1 is SGHDT and CDR2 YYEEEE. The CDR3 spans 18 residues. CDR3 coding DNA: TGTGCCAGCAGCTTGGCCTGGGACAGGGTCGGAAAAAACTACGAGCAGTACTTC. Translating it yields CASSLAWDRVGKNYEQYF.

This clone is a singleton in its sample. The chain recombines TRBV11-2 with TRBJ2-7, with D unclear. Per the germline V gene, CDR1 is SGHAT and CDR2 is FQNNGV. V was pared by 1 base and J by 2 bases, with 9 bases between. This CDR3 comprises 14 residues. As DNA, the CDR3 is TGTGCCAGCAGCTTAGGGCAGGCGCCCTACGAGCAGTACTTC. It is translated as CASSLGQAPYEQYF. Looking up the rest from reference TRBV11-2 and TRBJ2-7 gives the full variable domain: EAGVAQSPRYKIIEKRQSVAFWCNPISGHATLYWYQQILGQGPKLLIQFQNNGVVDDSQLPKDRFSAERLKGVDSTLKIQPAKLEDSAVYLCASSLGQAPYEQYFGPGTRLTVT.

This chain joins TRBV3-1 (or the pseudogene TRBV3-2) and TRBJ2-5, with TRBD2 as a possible D gene (7 bases). Trimming cost V 4 bases and J 5 bases, with 11 bases left between them. Germline V CDR1 and CDR2: LGHDT, YNNKEL (reference sequence). This CDR3 is built from 13 residues. CDR3 nucleotide sequence: TGTGCCAGCAGCCCCCGGGGGGCCGAGACCCAGTACTTC. Residues: CASSPRGAETQYF.

The chain links TRBV18 to TRBJ2-2; 7 bases agree with TRBD1. V gave up 8 bases and J gave up 0 bases; unmatched junction bases: 3. Germline CDR1 is KGHSH and CDR2 is LQKENI. This CDR3 spans 14 amino acids. The CDR3: CASLGTANTGELFF. For the CDR3, the DNA is TGTGCCAGCCTTGGGACAGCGAACACCGGGGAGCTGTTTTTT. The whole variable domain, remainder taken from reference TRBV18 and TRBJ2-2, is NAGVMQNPRHLVRRRGQEARLRCSPMKGHSHVYWYRQLPEEGLKFMVYLQKENIIDESGMPKERFSAEFPKEGPSILRIQQVVRGDSAAYFCASLGTANTGELFFGEGSRLTVL.

The V gene is TRBV5-1, the J gene TRBJ2-3; D might be TRBD2 (6 bases). Germline lookup yields CDR1 SGHRS and CDR2 YFSETQ. CDR3 size: 15 residues. Trimming took 0 bases from V and 4 from J, leaving 12 bases between them. The CDR3 loop is CASSLDQPGADTQYF. The CDR3 region has the DNA TGCGCCAGCAGCTTGGACCAACCGGGGGCAGATACGCAGTATTTT.

The chain combines TRBV19 with TRBJ2-5, with a tentative D call TRBD2 (6 bases). V gave up 7 bases and J gave up 2 bases, with 23 bases separating them. The CDR3 sequence is 17 residues long. Germline values: CDR1 LNHDA, CDR2 SQIVND (reference sequence). The chain's CDR3 is CASKGSEVVAGQETQYF. The CDR3 bases are TGTGCCAGTAAGGGGTCCGAGGTCGTGGCGGGACAAGAGACCCAGTACTTC.

The chain combines TRBV30 with TRBJ1-4; D ambiguous. V was trimmed by 3 bases and J by 0 bases, leaving 11 bases between them. Germline CDR1 GTSNPN, CDR2 SVGIG (reference sequence). The CDR3 extends over 15 amino acids. The CDR3 here is CAWSRHGSTNEKLFF. Written as DNA, the CDR3 is TGTGCCTGGAGCCGACATGGGTCAACTAATGAAAAACTGTTTTTT.

This chain joins TRBV7-3 and TRBJ2-3; 7 positions agree with TRBD2. The trim removed 4 bases at V and 6 bases at J, leaving 7 bases unmatched. CDR3 length: 14 amino acids. Per germline, CDR1 SGHTA and CDR2 FQGTGA. The CDR3 reads CASSSGLEADTQYF. CDR3 coding DNA: TGTGCCAGCAGCTCCGGACTAGAAGCCGATACGCAGTATTTT.

The rearrangement joins TRBV10-3 to TRBJ1-1; 7 bases map to TRBD1. After removal of 4 bases from V and 1 base from J, the junction contained 9 bases not matched to a gene. Germline CDR1 reads ENHRY; CDR2 reads SYGVKD. The CDR3 covers 16 residues. The CDR3 loop reads CAISGLQGTGNTEAFF. The CDR3, as DNA: TGTGCCATCAGTGGGTTACAGGGGACGGGGAACACTGAAGCTTTCTTT.

The chain recombines TRBV5-1 with TRBJ1-5; D uncertain. Germline CDR1 SGHRS, CDR2 YFSETQ. V lost 5 bases to trimming and J lost 0 bases, with 12 bases between them. The CDR3 totals 15 residues. CDR3 DNA: TGCGCCAGCAGTCCAGCAGGCTATAGCAATCAGCCCCAGCATTTT. As protein: CASSPAGYSNQPQHF.

The V and J genes are TRBV7-9 and TRBJ1-6; 7 bases agree with TRBD1. The CDR3 extends over 15 amino acids. Germline assignment: CDR1 SEHNR and CDR2 FQNEAQ (reference sequence). With V trimmed by 4 bases and J by 10 bases, 10 bases remained unmatched. The CDR3 DNA is TGTGCCAGCAGCTCCGGTGAGGGGGCAAGCTCACCCCTCCACTTT. It translates to CASSSGEGASSPLHF.

The chain is built from TRBV28 and TRBJ2-1; no clear D. CDR1 MDHEN and CDR2 SYDVKM come from the germline V gene. The CDR3 is 16 residues long. The V and J ends lost 6 bases and 0 bases respectively, with 15 bases between them. The CDR3 loop is CASRTLGSSSYNEQFF. Here the CDR3 DNA reads TGTGCCAGCAGGACGTTGGGCAGTAGCTCCTACAATGAGCAGTTCTTC.

This clone was seen many times. V is TRBV27 and J is TRBJ2-1; TRBD2 matches at 8 bases. J lost 7 bases, V lost 4 bases, and 9 bases had no gene match. The germline gives CDR1 MNHEY, CDR2 SMNVEV (reference sequence). This CDR3 is built from 15 residues. CDR3 in DNA: TGTGCCAGCAGTTCCTTTAGCGGGGCAGGGAATGAGCAGTTCTTC. This gives the protein CASSSFSGAGNEQFF.

V is TRBV30 and J is TRBJ1-5, with no clear D. The CDR3 runs to 12 residues. V was cut by 2 bases and J by 5 bases, with 7 bases left in between. Germline loops: CDR1 GTSNPN, CDR2 SVGIG (reference sequence). CDR3 sequence (DNA): TGTGCCTGGAGTCGAGAGTATCAGCCCCAGCATTTT. It codes for CAWSREYQPQHF.

This chain links TRBV5-1 with TRBJ2-3; 7 bases are a match to TRBD2. The J segment lost 0 bases and the V segment lost 4 bases, leaving 14 bases of the junction unmatched. Germline V gene data show CDR1 as SGHRS and CDR2 as YFSETQ. This CDR3 region has 18 residues. The CDR3 DNA reads TGCGCCAGCAGCATTCGGGGGGATTCCCTCTCCAGCACAGATACGCAGTATTTT. It yields the protein CASSIRGDSLSSTDTQYF.